Included here is one TCR beta chain sequence, with context. Its specificity is not known. Treatment described: oral pan-JAK inhibitor, 5-10 mg twice daily. This sample was included in a study of CD8+ T cells in alopecia areata. Study outcomes and limitations: Among the 100 top clones, expanded CD8+ clones, like scalp clonality, were significantly decreased by tofacitinib.

cDNA prepared by RNA extraction and subsequent reverse transcription served as the template for sequencing. Sequencing was performed with immunoSEQ multiplex PCR; in TCRdb, only in-frame clones are kept and a portion is missing. Of about 200,000 clones listed, 30% to 40% were seen once; the top ten hold around 0.48%. Germline V gives CDR1 MGHRA, CDR2 YSYEKL. V lost 1 base and J lost 10, with 26 bases in between. The CDR3 length is 18 residues. The V and J genes are TRBV4-1 and TRBJ2-4, with D unclear. The sequence came from a human donor with alopecia areata. The source was CD4+ T cells sorted from blood, collected between weeks 30 and 35, from a patient treated with tofacitinib. The CDR3 sequence: CASSQGVAVGPSPSIQYF. The DNA of the CDR3 is TGCGCCAGCAGCCAAGGGGTAGCAGTCGGGCCCTCCCCCTCTATTCAGTACTTC.